This T cell receptor (beta chain) was obtained from a study of blood T cell repertoires in COVID-19. The CDR3 spans 16 residues. Germline trimming cut 3 bases from V and 2 bases from J; bases unmatched to any gene: 3. Germline CDR1 and CDR2: KGHDR and SFDVKD. Clones were sequenced by immunoSEQ multiplex PCR, and TCRdb holds only the in-frame ones, with some missing. Of about 100,000 clones in the sample, approximately 80% were seen once. Material for sequencing was peripheral blood. The V and J genes are TRBV24-1 and TRBJ1-5; 10 positions agree with TRBD1. The receptor was isolated from a man aged 50-60 years with active or convalescent COVID-19. The CDR3 DNA reads as TGTGCCACCAGTGATAACGGACAGGGGGGCAATCAGCCCCAGCATTTT. Encoded protein: CATSDNGQGGNQPQHF.